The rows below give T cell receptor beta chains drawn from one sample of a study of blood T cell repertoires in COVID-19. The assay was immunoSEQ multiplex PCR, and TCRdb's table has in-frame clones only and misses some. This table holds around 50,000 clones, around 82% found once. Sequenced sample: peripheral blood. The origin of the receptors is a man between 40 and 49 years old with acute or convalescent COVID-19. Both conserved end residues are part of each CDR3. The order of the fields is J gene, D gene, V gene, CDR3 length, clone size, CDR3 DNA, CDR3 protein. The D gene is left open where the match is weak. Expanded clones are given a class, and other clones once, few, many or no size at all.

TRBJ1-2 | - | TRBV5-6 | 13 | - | TGTGCCAGCAGACCCTGGGGAGAGGACGGCTACACCTTC | CASRPWGEDGYTF
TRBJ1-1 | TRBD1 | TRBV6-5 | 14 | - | TGTGCCAGCAGTCAGGGGGCCTCTCGGACTGAAGCTTTCTTT | CASSQGASRTEAFF
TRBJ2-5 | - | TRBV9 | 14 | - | TGTGCCAGCAGCGTAGACGGGGGGCAGGAGACCCAGTACTTC | CASSVDGGQETQYF
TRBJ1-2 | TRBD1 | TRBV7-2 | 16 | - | TGTGCCAGCAGCTCTCCTACCCTCGGGACAGGGAATGGCTACACCTTC | CASSSPTLGTGNGYTF
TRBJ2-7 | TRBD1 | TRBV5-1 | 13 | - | TGCGCCAGTCGGGACAGACCCCCCTACGAGCAGTACTTC | CASRDRPPYEQYF
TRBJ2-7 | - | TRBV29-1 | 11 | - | TGCAGCGTTGCGGCGGATCGCGAGCAGTACTTC | CSVAADREQYF
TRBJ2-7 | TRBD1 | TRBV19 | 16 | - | TGTGCCAGTAGTACCAACCGGGACAGGGGAAGATACGAGCAGTACTTC | CASSTNRDRGRYEQYF
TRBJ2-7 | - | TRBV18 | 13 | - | TGTGCCAGCTCACCTCCCTACCCGACAGGGCAGTACTTC | CASSPPYPTGQYF
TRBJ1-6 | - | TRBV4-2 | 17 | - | TGTGCCAGCAGCTGGAACCCATTGACAGGTGTGGATTCACCCCTCCACTTT | CASSWNPLTGVDSPLHF
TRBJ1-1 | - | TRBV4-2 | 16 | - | TGTGCCAGCAGCCAGGATGCAGGCGAAGCTAGCCCGGAAGCTTTCTTT | CASSQDAGEASPEAFF
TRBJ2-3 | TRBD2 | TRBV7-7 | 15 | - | TGTGCCAGCAGCCCCAGCGGGGGTTGGACAGATACGCAGTATTTT | CASSPSGGWTDTQYF
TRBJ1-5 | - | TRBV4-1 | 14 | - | TGCGCCAGCAGCCAAGAACGGTTCTTGCAGCCCCAGCATTTT | CASSQERFLQPQHF
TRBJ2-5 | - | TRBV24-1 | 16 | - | TGTGCCACCAGTGATCCGACCGACGGAGACCAAGAGACCCAGTACTTC | CATSDPTDGDQETQYF
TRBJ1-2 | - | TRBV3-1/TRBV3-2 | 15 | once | TGTGCCAGCAGCCACAGGGCGGGGGCTAACTATGGCTACACCTTC | CASSHRAGANYGYTF
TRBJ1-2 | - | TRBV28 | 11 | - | TGTGCCAGTCAGGTCAACTATGGCTACACCTTC | CASQVNYGYTF
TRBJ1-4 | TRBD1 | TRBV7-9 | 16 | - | TGTGCCAGCAGCTCTGACAGGGGCGGGAATAATGAAAAACTGTTTTTT | CASSSDRGGNNEKLFF
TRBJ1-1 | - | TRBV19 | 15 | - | TGTGCCAGTAGTCGGGGGACGTCAATGAACACTGAAGCTTTCTTT | CASSRGTSMNTEAFF
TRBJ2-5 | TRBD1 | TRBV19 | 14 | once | TGTGCCAGTAGCCCGACAGGGGGTCCAGAGACCCAGTACTTC | CASSPTGGPETQYF
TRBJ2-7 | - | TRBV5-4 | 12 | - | TGTGCCAGCAGCTTGGAAGGGGGCGAGCAGTACTTC | CASSLEGGEQYF
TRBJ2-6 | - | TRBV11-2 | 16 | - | TGTGCCAGCAGCTTAGATCCAGGGGCTGGGGCCAACGTCCTGACTTTC | CASSLDPGAGANVLTF
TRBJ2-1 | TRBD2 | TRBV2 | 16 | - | TGTGCCAGCAGTCAACAAGGACTAGCGGGGGACAATGAGCAGTTCTTC | CASSQQGLAGDNEQFF
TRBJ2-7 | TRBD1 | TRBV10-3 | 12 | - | TGTGCCACTAGGACAGGGTCCTACGAGCAGTACTTC | CATRTGSYEQYF
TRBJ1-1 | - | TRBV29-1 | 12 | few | TGCAGCGTTCGGGGGGGAGGCACTGAAGCTTTCTTT | CSVRGGGTEAFF
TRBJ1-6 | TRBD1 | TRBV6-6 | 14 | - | TGTGCCAGCCATCGGACAGGGGACAATTCACCCCTCCACTTT | CASHRTGDNSPLHF
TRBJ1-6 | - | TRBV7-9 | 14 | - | TGTGCCAGCAGCCCTGGACAGTTTAATTCACCCCTCCACTTT | CASSPGQFNSPLHF
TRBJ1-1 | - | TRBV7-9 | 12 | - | TGTGCCAGCAGCAGGGAAGGCGGTGGAGCTTTCTTT | CASSREGGGAFF
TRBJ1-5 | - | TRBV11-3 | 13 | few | TGTGCCAGCAGCTTAGGTATTTATCAGCCCCAGCATTTT | CASSLGIYQPQHF
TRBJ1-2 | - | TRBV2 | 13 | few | TGTGCCAGCAGTGTCCAGGTTTCCTATGGCTACACCTTC | CASSVQVSYGYTF
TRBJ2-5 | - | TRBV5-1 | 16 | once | TGCGCCAGCAGCTTGGGCCAGGGAGGCGGTGGAGAGACCCAGTACTTC | CASSLGQGGGGETQYF
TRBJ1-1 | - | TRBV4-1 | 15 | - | TGCGCCAGCAGCCCTTTGCAGGGGATGAACACTGAAGCTTTCTTT | CASSPLQGMNTEAFF
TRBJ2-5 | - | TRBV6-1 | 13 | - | TGTGCCAGCAGTGGAGCCATTCAAGAGACCCAGTACTTC | CASSGAIQETQYF
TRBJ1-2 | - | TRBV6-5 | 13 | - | TGTGCCACCTCCTCCGGAGCTAACTATGGCTACACCTTC | CATSSGANYGYTF
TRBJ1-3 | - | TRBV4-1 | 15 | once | TGCGCCAGCAGCCAAGATGAACAGGGAGGAAACACCATATATTTT | CASSQDEQGGNTIYF
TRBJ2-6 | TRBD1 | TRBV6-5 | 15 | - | TGTGCCAGCAGCTACAGGGGGCTTGGGGCCAACGTCCTGACTTTC | CASSYRGLGANVLTF
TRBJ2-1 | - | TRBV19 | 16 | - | TGTGCCAGTAGCCAGCCTACCGGGACTTCCTACAATGAGCAGTTCTTC | CASSQPTGTSYNEQFF
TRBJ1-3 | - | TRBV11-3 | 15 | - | TGTGCCAGCAGCTTAGGGCAGGCCTCTGGAAACACCATATATTTT | CASSLGQASGNTIYF
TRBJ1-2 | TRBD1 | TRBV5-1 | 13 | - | TGCGCCAGCAGACTGACAGGGGGCAGTGGCTACACCTTC | CASRLTGGSGYTF
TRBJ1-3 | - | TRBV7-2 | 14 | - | TGTGCCAGCAGCTTAGTATTCAGGGCTGACACCATATATTTT | CASSLVFRADTIYF
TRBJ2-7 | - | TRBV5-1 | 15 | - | TGCGCCAGCAGCTTGGAGGCGTCGGGGTCCTACGAGCAGTACTTC | CASSLEASGSYEQYF
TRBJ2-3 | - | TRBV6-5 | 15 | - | TGTGCCAGCAGTTACTCGGGGGGGGCTCCAGATACGCAGTATTTT | CASSYSGGAPDTQYF
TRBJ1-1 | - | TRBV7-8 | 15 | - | TGTGCCAGCAGCCCCGTTTCGGGATTGAACACTGAAGCTTTCTTT | CASSPVSGLNTEAFF
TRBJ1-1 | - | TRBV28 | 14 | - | TGTGCCAGCAGTTTGCTACAGATGAACACTGAAGCTTTCTTT | CASSLLQMNTEAFF
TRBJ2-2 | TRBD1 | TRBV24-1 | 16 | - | TGTGCCACCAGTGAGGCAGACAGGGGGCGGACCGGGGAGCTGTTTTTT | CATSEADRGRTGELFF
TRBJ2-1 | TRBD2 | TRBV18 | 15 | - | TGTGCCAGCTCACCACTTGGGGGGGAAGGGAATGAGCAGTTCTTC | CASSPLGGEGNEQFF
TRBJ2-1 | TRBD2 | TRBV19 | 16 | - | TGTGCCAGTAGCCCAGGGTCAGCGGGGGTCAACAATGAGCAGTTCTTC | CASSPGSAGVNNEQFF
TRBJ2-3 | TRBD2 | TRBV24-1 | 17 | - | TGTGCCACCGCTGGGGCTAGCGGGGGGACGCTCACAGATACGCAGTATTTT | CATAGASGGTLTDTQYF
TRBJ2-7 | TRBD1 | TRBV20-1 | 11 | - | TGCAGTGCTAGAAATGATCGGACAGGGCACTTC | CSARNDRTGHF
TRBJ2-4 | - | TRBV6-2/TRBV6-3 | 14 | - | TGTGCCAGCAGTTACTTGGCAGTGGGCAACATTCAGTACTTC | CASSYLAVGNIQYF
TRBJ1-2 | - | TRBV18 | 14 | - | TGTGCCAGCTCACCTGAACAATCTAACTATGGCTACACCTTC | CASSPEQSNYGYTF
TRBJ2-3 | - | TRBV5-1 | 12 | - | TGCGCCAGCAGCCTCCGACCGGGTACGCAGTATTTT | CASSLRPGTQYF
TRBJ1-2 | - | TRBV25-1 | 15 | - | TGTGCCAGCAGTGAATACGGCCTCTCGGAGAATGGCTACACCTTC | CASSEYGLSENGYTF
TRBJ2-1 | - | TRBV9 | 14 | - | TGTGCCAGCAGCGTAGGGGGCGTCTACAATGAGCAGTTCTTC | CASSVGGVYNEQFF
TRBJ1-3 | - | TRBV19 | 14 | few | TGTGCCAGTAGTATCTCCAGGGTGGCAAACACCATATATTTT | CASSISRVANTIYF
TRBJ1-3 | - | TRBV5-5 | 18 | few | TGTGCCAGCAGCTTGGGGGCGGTGGCAGGGGCCTCTGGAAACACCATATATTTT | CASSLGAVAGASGNTIYF
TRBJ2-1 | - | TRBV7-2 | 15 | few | TGTGCCAGCAGCCCAGTAGGAGGTTTCTACAATGAGCAGTTCTTC | CASSPVGGFYNEQFF
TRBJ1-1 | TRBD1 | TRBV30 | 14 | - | TGTGCCTGGAGTACACAGGGGGCGAACACTGAAGCTTTCTTT | CAWSTQGANTEAFF
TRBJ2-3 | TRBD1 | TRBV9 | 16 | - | TGTGCCAGCAGCCGGACAGGGACGGTTCGCACAGATACGCAGTATTTT | CASSRTGTVRTDTQYF